This entry concerns a single T cell receptor (beta chain). The CDR3 is made up of 16 amino acids. Germline assignment: CDR1 SGHRS and CDR2 YFSETQ. Trimming cost V 4 bases and J 4 bases; bases outside gene matches: 13. This sample stems from a study of shared clonotypes between healthy human individuals. TCRdb's table, derived via immunoSEQ multiplex PCR, lists solely in-frame clones and lacks some. In the table there are around 2.5 million clones, 90% to 95% of which are singletons. Input material: naive CD4+ T cells from PBMCs. Described subset: CD45RA+ positively selected. This TCR was sampled from a man aged 18 to 29 in good health. Some clones in this sample may be carry-over from other donors' samples. The gene calls are TRBV5-1 and TRBJ1-1; 7 bases are a match to TRBD1. The CDR3 coding sequence is TGCGCCAGCAGCGGGATCTACAGGGGTTGGAGCACTGAAGCTTTCTTT. Translating gives CASSGIYRGWSTEAFF.